The clone carrying this T cell receptor beta chain was seen only a few times. Germline V gene sequence: CDR1 KGHSH, CDR2 LQKENI. This CDR3 comprises 13 residues. The germline V and J ends were trimmed by 5 bases and 14 bases, with 16 bases remaining between them. Assembly of TCR beta libraries relied on iRepertoire HTBI primers together with Arm-PCR of CDR3 regions. Each CDR3 protein gets one entry after TCRdb re-called the multiplex PCR reads with MiXCR. Among almost 350,000 distinct CDR3 sequences, about 18% were seen once, and the ten largest hold just under 30%. The record originates from a study of regulatory T cells in long-lasting Graves disease. The time point here: persistent/refractory GD, antithyroid drugs over 5 years with positive TRAb. The TCR library was made from RNA extracted from PBMCs.

Sample: peripheral blood mononuclear cells (PBMCs), taken when the disease was refractory, from a patient treated with antithyroid drugs. The V call is TRBV18, the J call TRBJ1-6, with D hard to call. This TCR came from a female donor with Graves disease. CDR3: CASSSSSDSTLHF. The CDR3 nucleotides are TGTGCCAGCTCATCTTCTTCGGATTCGACCCTCCACTTT.